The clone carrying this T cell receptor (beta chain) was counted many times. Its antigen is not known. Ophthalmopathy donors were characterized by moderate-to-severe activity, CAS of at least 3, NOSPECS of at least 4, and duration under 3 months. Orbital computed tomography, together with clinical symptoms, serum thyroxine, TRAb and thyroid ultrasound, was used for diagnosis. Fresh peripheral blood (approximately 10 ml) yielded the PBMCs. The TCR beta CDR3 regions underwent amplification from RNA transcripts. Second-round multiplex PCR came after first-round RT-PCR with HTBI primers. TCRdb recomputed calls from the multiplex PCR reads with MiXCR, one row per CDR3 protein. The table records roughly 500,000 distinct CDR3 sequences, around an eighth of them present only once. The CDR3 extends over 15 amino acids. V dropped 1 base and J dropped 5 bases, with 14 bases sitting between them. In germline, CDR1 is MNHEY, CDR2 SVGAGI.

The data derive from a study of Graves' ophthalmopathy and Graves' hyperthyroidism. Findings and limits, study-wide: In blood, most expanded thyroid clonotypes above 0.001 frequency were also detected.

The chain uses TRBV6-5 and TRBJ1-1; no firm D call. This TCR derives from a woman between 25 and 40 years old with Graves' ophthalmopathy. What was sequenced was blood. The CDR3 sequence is CASSYFQTPKTEAFF. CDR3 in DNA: TGTGCCAGCAGTTACTTTCAGACTCCTAAAACTGAAGCTTTCTTT.